This TCR beta chain was documented in a study of lymphopenia after photon versus proton radiotherapy. Findings and limits, study-wide: Proton therapy kept repertoires fairly stable, unlike photons, which gained effector/memory cells. After the lymphocyte nadir, photon-treated repertoires showed oligoclonal expansion, especially of CD8+ Temra cells.

Losses at the gene ends were 3 bases for V and 10 bases for J; bases not matched to a gene: 9. The CDR3 runs 16 residues. Germline V gene lookup returns CDR1 MNHNS and CDR2 SASEGT. Generated by immunoSEQ multiplex PCR, the TCRdb table keeps only in-frame clones and is missing some. The sample has under 30,000 clones; about 91% are singletons. Concerning this clone: The target antigen is unknown.

The sample in question was peripheral blood, obtained from a patient treated with proton-based radiotherapy. The origin of this receptor is an older woman with cholangiocarcinoma. Some clones in this sample may be carry-over from other donors' samples. The chain uses TRBV6-1 and TRBJ2-3, with 14 bases lining up with TRBD2. The CDR3 DNA is TGTGCCAGCAGTGATCCTCCGACTAGCGGGGGGGCTTCGCAGTATTTT. As protein: CASSDPPTSGGASQYF.